The text below deals with one T cell receptor beta chain. The V gene lost 4 bases and the J gene lost 2 bases, with 12 bases spanning the gap. The germline gives CDR1 SGHDT, CDR2 YYEEEE. The CDR3 contains 14 residues. These data belong to a study of blood T cell repertoires in COVID-19. Study-wide context: COVID-19 samples, acute and convalescent, were from the United States, Italy and Spain.

Authors' data handling: Reference gene primer amplification gave nucleated cell count estimates. Method: immunoSEQ multiplex PCR; TCRdb's copy keeps in-frame clones and lacks some. That table furnishes V, J and clone size, whereas the DNA furnished D and trimming. The table includes fewer than 120,000 clones, roughly four fifths detected once. This sequence originates from a woman aged 60-75 years with acute or convalescent COVID-19. The sequencing input was peripheral blood. The rearrangement joins TRBV5-6 to TRBJ2-5; D gene ambiguous. CDR3 loop: CASSAPVSQETQYF. In DNA form, the CDR3 reads TGTGCCAGCAGCGCACCTGTGAGTCAAGAGACCCAGTACTTC.